Detailed here is one T cell receptor beta chain. The data stem from a study of cytomegalovirus exposure and HLA in healthy donors. PCR amplification relied on 60 Vbeta primers (plus 13 Jbeta primers). Data came from immunoSEQ multiplex PCR; TCRdb stores just in-frame clones and leaves some out. Of roughly 190,000 clones listed, about four fifths are singletons. The TCR originated in a woman aged 45-65 years in good health and CMV-seronegative. The sequencing input was PBMCs.

The CDR3 bases are TGCGCCAGCAGTCCCCTATCAGGGAAGGAAAAACTGTTTTTT. It codes for CASSPLSGKEKLFF. The chain joins TRBV10-2 to TRBJ1-4; a possible D gene is TRBD1 (5 bases). Trimming stripped 5 bases from V and 8 bases from J, with 15 bases between. Per germline, CDR1 WSHSY and CDR2 SAAADI. There are 14 residues in the CDR3.